The source of this T cell receptor (beta chain) is a study of T-cell reconstitution after alpha-beta-depleted transplantation in children. General study results and limits: Newly generated T cells supplied most T-cell counts and diversity one year post-transplant. Reported findings indicate that, about two months after transplant, alpha-beta T cells came from several hundred expanded clones, which were derived from non-depleted graft cells. In some patients, recipient T cells and intrathymic progenitors surviving conditioning explained high day-60 diversity.

This clonotype came up a few times. No antigen is known for it. The TCRbeta library incorporated unique molecular identifiers. MiXCR, run by TCRdb on the PCR reads, gives a single entry per CDR3 protein. The sample includes about 980,000 distinct CDR3 sequences, about 29% of them seen just once. CDR1 is LNHNV, CDR2 YYDKDF, per germline (reference sequence). V shed 3 bases, J shed 2 bases, and the junction held 9 bases outside the gene matches. This CDR3 is built from 17 residues. Sequenced material: PBMCs, mostly from graft donor cells, taken 360 days after TCRalphabeta/CD19-depleted stem cell transplant. The chain employs TRBV15 and TRBJ2-7; 11 positions agree with TRBD2. The clonotype comes from a boy under two years old who had a stem cell transplant for SCID, so the T cells may come from the graft donor. This chain's CDR3 is CATSSTSGGFPTYEQYF. The DNA for the CDR3 is TGTGCCACCAGCAGCACTAGCGGGGGATTTCCTACCTACGAGCAGTACTTC.